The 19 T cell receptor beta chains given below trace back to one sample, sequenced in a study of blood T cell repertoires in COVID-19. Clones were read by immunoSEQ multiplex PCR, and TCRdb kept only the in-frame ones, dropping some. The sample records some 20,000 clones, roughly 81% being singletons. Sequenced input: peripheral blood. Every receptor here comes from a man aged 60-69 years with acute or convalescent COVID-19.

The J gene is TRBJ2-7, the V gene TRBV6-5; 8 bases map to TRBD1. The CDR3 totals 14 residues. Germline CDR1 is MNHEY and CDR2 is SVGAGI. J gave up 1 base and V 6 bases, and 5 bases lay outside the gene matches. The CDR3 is CASSPDRGSYEQYF. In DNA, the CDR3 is TGTGCCAGCAGCCCCGACAGGGGATCCTACGAGCAGTACTTC.

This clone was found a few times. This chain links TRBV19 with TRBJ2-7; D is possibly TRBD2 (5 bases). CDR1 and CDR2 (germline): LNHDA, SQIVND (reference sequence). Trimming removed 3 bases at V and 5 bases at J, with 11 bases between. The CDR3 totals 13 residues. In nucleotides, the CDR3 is TGTGCCAGTAGTATGAGGGTCTCTGACGAGCAGTACTTC. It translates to CASSMRVSDEQYF.

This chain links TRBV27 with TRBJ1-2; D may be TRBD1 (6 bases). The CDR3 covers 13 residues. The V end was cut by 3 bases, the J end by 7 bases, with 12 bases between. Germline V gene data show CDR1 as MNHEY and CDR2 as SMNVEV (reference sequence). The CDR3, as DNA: TGTGCCAGCAGTTTTGACAGGAGGATTGGCTACACCTTC. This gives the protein CASSFDRRIGYTF.

The CDR3: CASSLRVLSETQYF. The DNA of the CDR3 is TGCGCCAGCAGCTTGCGGGTACTCTCGGAGACCCAGTACTTC. V is TRBV5-1 and J is TRBJ2-5; D unresolved. The V gene's germline CDR1 is SGHRS and CDR2 YFSETQ. Trimming took 1 base from V and 5 from J, leaving 12 bases between them. The CDR3 sequence is 14 residues long.

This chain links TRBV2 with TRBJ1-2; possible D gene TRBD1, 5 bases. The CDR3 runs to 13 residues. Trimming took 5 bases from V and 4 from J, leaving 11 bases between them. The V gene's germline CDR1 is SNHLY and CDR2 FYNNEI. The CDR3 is CASSSQGIYGYTF. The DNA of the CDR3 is TGTGCCAGCAGTTCTCAGGGCATCTATGGCTACACCTTC.

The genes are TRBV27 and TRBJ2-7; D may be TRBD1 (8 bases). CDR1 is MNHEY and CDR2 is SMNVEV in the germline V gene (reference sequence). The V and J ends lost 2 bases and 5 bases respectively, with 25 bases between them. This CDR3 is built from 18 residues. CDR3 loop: CASSLGYRGGAPPDEQYF. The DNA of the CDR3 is TGTGCCAGCAGTTTAGGATACAGGGGGGGAGCGCCCCCCGACGAGCAGTACTTC.

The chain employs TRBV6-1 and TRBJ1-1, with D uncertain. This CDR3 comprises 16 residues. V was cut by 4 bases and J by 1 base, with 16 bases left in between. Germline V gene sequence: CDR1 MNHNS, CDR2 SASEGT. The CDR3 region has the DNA TGTGCCAGCAGTGTAGGGTGGGAGGGAGAGAACACTGAAGCTTTCTTT. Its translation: CASSVGWEGENTEAFF.

CDR3 region: CASSRGGTANYGYTF. CDR3 in DNA: TGTGCCAGCAGCCGGGGGGGGACAGCTAACTATGGCTACACCTTC. The chain uses TRBV7-2 and TRBJ1-2, with 7 bases aligning to TRBD1. CDR3 length equals 15 residues. The trim removed 5 bases at V and 0 bases at J, leaving 6 bases unmatched. Germline assignment: CDR1 SGHTA and CDR2 FQGNSA. The variable domain in full, with the rest retrieved from reference TRBV7-2 and TRBJ1-2, is GAGVSQSPSNKVTEKGKDVELRCDPISGHTALYWYRQSLGQGLEFLIYFQGNSAPDKSGLPSDRFSAERTGGSVSTLTIQRTQQEDSAVYLCASSRGGTANYGYTFGSGTRLTVV.

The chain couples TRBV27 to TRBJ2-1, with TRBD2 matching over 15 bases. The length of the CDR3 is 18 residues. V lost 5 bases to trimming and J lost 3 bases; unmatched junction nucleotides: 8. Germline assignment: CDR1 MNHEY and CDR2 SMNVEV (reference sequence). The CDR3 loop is CASSNRTSGGAIYNEQFF. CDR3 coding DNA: TGTGCCAGCAGTAACCGGACTAGCGGGGGGGCCATCTACAATGAGCAGTTCTTC.

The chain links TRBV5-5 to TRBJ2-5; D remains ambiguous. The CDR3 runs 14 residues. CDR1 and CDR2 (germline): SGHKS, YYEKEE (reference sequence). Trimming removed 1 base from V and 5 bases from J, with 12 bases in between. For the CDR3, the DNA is TGTGCCAGCAGCTTGCTCGGCAGGTGGGAGACCCAGTACTTC. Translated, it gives CASSLLGRWETQYF.

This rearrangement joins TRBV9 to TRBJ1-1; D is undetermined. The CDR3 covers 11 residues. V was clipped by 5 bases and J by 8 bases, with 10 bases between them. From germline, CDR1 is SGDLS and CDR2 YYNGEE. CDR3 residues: CASSSSWEAFF. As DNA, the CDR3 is TGTGCCAGCAGTTCTAGTTGGGAAGCTTTCTTT.

Here the CDR3 reads CATSDLQSGQETQYF. The CDR3 nucleotides are TGTGCCACCAGTGATTTGCAGTCAGGGCAAGAGACCCAGTACTTC. This chain links TRBV24-1 with TRBJ2-5; tentative D call: TRBD1 (5 bases). CDR3 length equals 15 residues. Germline CDR1 and CDR2: KGHDR and SFDVKD. Between the trimmed V and J ends, which lost 0 bases and 2 bases, there was a span of 9 bases.

The CDR3 DNA follows: TGTGCCTGGAGTCCGCCGGGGGAGTCTGCCTATGGCTACACCTTC. Its protein is CAWSPPGESAYGYTF. V and J are TRBV30 and TRBJ1-2; D possibly corresponds to TRBD1 (5 bases). Germline values: CDR1 GTSNPN, CDR2 SVGIG (reference sequence). This CDR3 has 15 residues. Trimming removed 2 bases from V and 4 bases from J, with 17 bases in between.

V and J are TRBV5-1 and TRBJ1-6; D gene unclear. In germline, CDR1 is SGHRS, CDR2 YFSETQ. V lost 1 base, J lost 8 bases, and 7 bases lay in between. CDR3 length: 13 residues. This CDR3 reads CASSLKLDSPLHF. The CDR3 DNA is TGCGCCAGCAGCTTGAAGCTCGATTCACCCCTCCACTTT.

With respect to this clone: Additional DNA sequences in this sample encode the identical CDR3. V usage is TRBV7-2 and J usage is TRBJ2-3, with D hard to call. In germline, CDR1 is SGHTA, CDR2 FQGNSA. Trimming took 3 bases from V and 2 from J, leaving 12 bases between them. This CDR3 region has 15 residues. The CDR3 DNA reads TGTGCCAGCAGCTTGGGCTTATCATACACAGATACGCAGTATTTT. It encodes CASSLGLSYTDTQYF.

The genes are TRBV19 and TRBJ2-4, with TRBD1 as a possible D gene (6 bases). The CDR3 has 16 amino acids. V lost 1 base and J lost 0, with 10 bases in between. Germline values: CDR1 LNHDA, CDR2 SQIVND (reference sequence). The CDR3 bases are TGTGCCAGTAGTATAGGCGTACAGGGAGCCAAAAACATTCAGTACTTC. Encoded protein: CASSIGVQGAKNIQYF.

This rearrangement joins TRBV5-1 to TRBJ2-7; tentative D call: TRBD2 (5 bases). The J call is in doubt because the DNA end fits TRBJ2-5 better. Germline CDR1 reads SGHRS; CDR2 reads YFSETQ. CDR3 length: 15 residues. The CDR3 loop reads CASSPGVAKSETQYF. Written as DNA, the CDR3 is TGCGCCAGCAGCCCCGGGGTGGCTAAATCGGAGACCCAGTACTTC.

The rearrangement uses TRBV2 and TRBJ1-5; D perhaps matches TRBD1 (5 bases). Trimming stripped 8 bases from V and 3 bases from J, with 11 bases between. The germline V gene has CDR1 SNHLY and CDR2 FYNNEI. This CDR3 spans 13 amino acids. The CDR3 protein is CASQGRNNQPQHF. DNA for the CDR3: TGTGCCAGCCAGGGCAGAAACAATCAGCCCCAGCATTTT.

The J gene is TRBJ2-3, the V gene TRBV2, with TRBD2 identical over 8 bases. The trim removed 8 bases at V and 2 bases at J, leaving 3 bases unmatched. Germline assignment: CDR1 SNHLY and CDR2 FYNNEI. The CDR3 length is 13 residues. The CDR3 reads CASGGGPTDTQYF. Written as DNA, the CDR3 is TGTGCCAGCGGCGGGGGGCCCACAGATACGCAGTATTTT.